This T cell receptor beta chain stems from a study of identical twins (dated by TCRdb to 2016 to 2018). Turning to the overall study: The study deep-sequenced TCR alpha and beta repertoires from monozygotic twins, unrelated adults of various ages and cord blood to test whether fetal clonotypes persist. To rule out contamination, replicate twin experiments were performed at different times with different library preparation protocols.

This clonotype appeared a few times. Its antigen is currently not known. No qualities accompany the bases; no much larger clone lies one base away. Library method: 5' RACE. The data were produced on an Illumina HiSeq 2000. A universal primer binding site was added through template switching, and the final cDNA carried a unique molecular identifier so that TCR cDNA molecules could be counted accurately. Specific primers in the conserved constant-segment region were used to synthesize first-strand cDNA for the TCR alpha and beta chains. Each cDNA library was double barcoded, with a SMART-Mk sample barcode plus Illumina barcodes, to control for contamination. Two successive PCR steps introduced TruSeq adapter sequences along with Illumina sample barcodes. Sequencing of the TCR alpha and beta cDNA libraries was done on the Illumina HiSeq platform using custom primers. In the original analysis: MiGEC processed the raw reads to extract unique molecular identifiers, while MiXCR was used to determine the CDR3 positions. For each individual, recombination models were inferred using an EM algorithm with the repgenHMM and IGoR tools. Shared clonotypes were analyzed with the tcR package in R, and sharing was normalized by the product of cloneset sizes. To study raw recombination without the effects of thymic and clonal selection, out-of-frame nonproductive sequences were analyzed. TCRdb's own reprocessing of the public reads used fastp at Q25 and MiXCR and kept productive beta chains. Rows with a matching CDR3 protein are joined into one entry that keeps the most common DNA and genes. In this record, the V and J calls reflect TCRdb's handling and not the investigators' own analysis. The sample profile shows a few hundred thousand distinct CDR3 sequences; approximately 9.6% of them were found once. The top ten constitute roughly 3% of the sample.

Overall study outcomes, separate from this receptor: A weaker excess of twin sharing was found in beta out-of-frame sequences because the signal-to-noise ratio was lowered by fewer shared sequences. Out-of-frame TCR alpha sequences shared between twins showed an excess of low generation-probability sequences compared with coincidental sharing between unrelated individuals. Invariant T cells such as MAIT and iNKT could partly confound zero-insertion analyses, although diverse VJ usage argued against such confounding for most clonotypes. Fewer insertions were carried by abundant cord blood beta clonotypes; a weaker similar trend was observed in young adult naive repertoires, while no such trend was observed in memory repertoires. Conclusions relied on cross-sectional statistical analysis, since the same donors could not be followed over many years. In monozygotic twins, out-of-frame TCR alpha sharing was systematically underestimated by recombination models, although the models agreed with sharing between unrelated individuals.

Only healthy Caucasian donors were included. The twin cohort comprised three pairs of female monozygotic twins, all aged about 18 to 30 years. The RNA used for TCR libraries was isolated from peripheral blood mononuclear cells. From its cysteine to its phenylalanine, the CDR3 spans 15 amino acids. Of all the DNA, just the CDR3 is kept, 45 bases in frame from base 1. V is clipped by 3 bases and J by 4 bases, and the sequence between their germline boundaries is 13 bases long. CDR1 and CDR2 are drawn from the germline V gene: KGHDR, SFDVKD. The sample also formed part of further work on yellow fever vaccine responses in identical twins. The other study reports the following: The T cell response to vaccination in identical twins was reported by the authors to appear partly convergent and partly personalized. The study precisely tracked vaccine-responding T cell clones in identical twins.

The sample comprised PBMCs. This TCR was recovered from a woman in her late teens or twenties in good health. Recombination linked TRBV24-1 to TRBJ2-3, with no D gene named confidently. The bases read TGTGCCACCAGTGATCCCGACCGATTCGCAGATACGCAGTATTTT. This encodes CATSDPDRFADTQYF.